A selection of T cell receptor beta chains follows, all from one sample in a study of human T cells and chemical hapten exposure. A single record per CDR3 protein comes from TCRdb applying MiXCR to the RACE reads. The sample lists roughly 82,000 distinct CDR3 sequences; roughly 10% were seen once. The sample in question was whole blood, obtained in connection with sensitization to the hapten diphenylcyclopropenone (DPC). The receptors originated from a woman aged 55-69 years with alopecia areata. Some clones in this sample may be carry-over from other donors' samples. Each CDR3 is given without its conserved first and last residue. Fields, in order: J gene, V gene, CDR3 protein.

j_gene: TRBJ2-5
v_gene: TRBV5-6
CDR3aa: ASSLDPSAKQETQY

j_gene: TRBJ1-6
v_gene: TRBV6-1
CDR3aa: ASRQGMDSPLH

j_gene: TRBJ2-3
v_gene: TRBV30
CDR3aa: AWGSGGANTDTQY

j_gene: TRBJ2-1
v_gene: TRBV6-2/TRBV6-3
CDR3aa: ASSRLAGAYNEQF

j_gene: TRBJ1-5
v_gene: TRBV7-9
CDR3aa: ASSLGVNSNQPQH

j_gene: TRBJ1-1
v_gene: TRBV5-6
CDR3aa: ASSLLQGGTEAF

j_gene: TRBJ1-1
v_gene: TRBV10-3
CDR3aa: AISQQGIGEAF

j_gene: TRBJ1-2
v_gene: TRBV4-2
CDR3aa: ASSQGQYGYT

j_gene: TRBJ1-2
v_gene: TRBV4-1
CDR3aa: ASSYLNRPGLQGYT

j_gene: TRBJ2-1
v_gene: TRBV18
CDR3aa: ASSQRALAGGPYNEQF

j_gene: TRBJ2-1
v_gene: TRBV5-1
CDR3aa: ASSLQGSYNEQF

j_gene: TRBJ2-1
v_gene: TRBV6-6
CDR3aa: ASSPNRENEQF

j_gene: TRBJ2-3
v_gene: TRBV18
CDR3aa: ASSGTRTHRSGTDTQY

j_gene: TRBJ2-3
v_gene: TRBV19
CDR3aa: ASKSGGDGAYSTDTQY

j_gene: TRBJ2-2
v_gene: TRBV5-1
CDR3aa: ASSFQLRSTGELF

j_gene: TRBJ2-7
v_gene: TRBV18
CDR3aa: ASSPTRDSSYEQY

j_gene: TRBJ1-1
v_gene: TRBV3-1
CDR3aa: ASSQVQGNTEAF

j_gene: TRBJ2-7
v_gene: TRBV5-1
CDR3aa: ASSLDSWDSLNSYEQY

j_gene: TRBJ2-3
v_gene: TRBV11-2
CDR3aa: ASAVGTDTQY

j_gene: TRBJ2-1
v_gene: TRBV20-1
CDR3aa: SASRRGGGYNEQF

j_gene: TRBJ1-2
v_gene: TRBV27
CDR3aa: ASRPQSHNYGYT

j_gene: TRBJ2-2
v_gene: TRBV2
CDR3aa: ASSWDRSGTGELF

j_gene: TRBJ2-3
v_gene: TRBV9
CDR3aa: ASSVGRGQVTDTQY

j_gene: TRBJ2-5
v_gene: TRBV20-1
CDR3aa: SAPARKETQY

j_gene: TRBJ1-1
v_gene: TRBV7-3
CDR3aa: ASSPTPGGWITEAF

j_gene: TRBJ2-7
v_gene: TRBV10-3
CDR3aa: AIREDGTYEQY

j_gene: TRBJ2-3
v_gene: TRBV2
CDR3aa: ASSTGQSPDTQY

j_gene: TRBJ2-3
v_gene: TRBV7-6
CDR3aa: ASSLLAGGPTDTQY

j_gene: TRBJ2-1
v_gene: TRBV30
CDR3aa: AWMTGSYNEQF

j_gene: TRBJ1-2
v_gene: TRBV10-3
CDR3aa: AISVDSGFGYT

j_gene: TRBJ2-4
v_gene: TRBV5-1
CDR3aa: ASSLAPGGENIQY

j_gene: TRBJ2-1
v_gene: TRBV9
CDR3aa: ASSVGVGRSYNEQF

j_gene: TRBJ1-6
v_gene: TRBV5-1
CDR3aa: ASSVLGQGSNSPLH

j_gene: TRBJ2-1
v_gene: TRBV20-1
CDR3aa: SALRQGGYNEQF

j_gene: TRBJ1-1
v_gene: TRBV6-5
CDR3aa: ASTHTTAQANTEAF

j_gene: TRBJ2-7
v_gene: TRBV5-1
CDR3aa: ASSQTSRAEQY

j_gene: TRBJ2-3
v_gene: TRBV13
CDR3aa: ASSSIQAWGEADTQY

j_gene: TRBJ1-6
v_gene: TRBV20-1
CDR3aa: SAPRSGQGYQPLH

j_gene: TRBJ2-2
v_gene: TRBV20-1
CDR3aa: SAKDRGRNTGELF

j_gene: TRBJ1-1
v_gene: TRBV5-1
CDR3aa: ASSLDRGLNTEAF

j_gene: TRBJ1-5
v_gene: TRBV12-3/TRBV12-4
CDR3aa: ASSLATSNQPQH

j_gene: TRBJ1-1
v_gene: TRBV3-1
CDR3aa: ASSQAGTGNEAF

j_gene: TRBJ1-5
v_gene: TRBV11-2
CDR3aa: ASSRSRSNQPQH

j_gene: TRBJ2-5
v_gene: TRBV5-1
CDR3aa: ASSLGQGFPPETQY

j_gene: TRBJ1-4
v_gene: TRBV12-3/TRBV12-4
CDR3aa: ASSLATGSTTNEKLF

j_gene: TRBJ2-1
v_gene: TRBV29-1
CDR3aa: SDRAGYNEQF

j_gene: TRBJ1-2
v_gene: TRBV14
CDR3aa: ASSQLPGQNNYGYT

j_gene: TRBJ1-5
v_gene: TRBV11-2
CDR3aa: ASSPTRDQPQH

j_gene: TRBJ1-1
v_gene: TRBV6-1
CDR3aa: ASSAHPRGGLSEAF

j_gene: TRBJ2-5
v_gene: TRBV4-1
CDR3aa: ASSPIVGPQETQY

j_gene: TRBJ2-3
v_gene: TRBV5-1
CDR3aa: ASSFGNSLGTDTQY

j_gene: TRBJ2-5
v_gene: TRBV7-3
CDR3aa: ASSLTGTQETQY

j_gene: TRBJ1-1
v_gene: TRBV18
CDR3aa: ASSLMDTRGTEAF